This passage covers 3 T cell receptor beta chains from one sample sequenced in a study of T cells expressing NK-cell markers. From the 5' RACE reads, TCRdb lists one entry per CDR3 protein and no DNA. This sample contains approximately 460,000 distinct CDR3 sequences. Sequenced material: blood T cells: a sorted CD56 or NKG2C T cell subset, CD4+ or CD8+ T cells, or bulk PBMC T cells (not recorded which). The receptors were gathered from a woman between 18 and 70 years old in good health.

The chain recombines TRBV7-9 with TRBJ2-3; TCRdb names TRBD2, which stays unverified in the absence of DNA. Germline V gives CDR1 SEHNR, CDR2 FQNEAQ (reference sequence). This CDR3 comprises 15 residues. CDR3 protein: CAARGTSGDSDTQYF.

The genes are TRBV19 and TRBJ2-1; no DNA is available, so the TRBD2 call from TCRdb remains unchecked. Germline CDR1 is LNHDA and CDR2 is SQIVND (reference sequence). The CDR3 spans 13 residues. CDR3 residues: CASSITERSEQFF.

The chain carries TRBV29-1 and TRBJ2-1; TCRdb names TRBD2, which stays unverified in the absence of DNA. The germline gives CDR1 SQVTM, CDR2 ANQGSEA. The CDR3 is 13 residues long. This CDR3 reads CSVVSLAGGPGFF.